The clone carrying this TCR beta chain was observed many times. Its specificity is unknown. Germline V gives CDR1 SGHTA, CDR2 FQGNSA. This CDR3 region has 11 residues. Trimming removed 4 bases from V and 8 bases from J, with 8 bases in between. TCRdb reprocessed the reads with MiXCR, giving one entry per CDR3 protein. The table has some 150,000 distinct CDR3 sequences, roughly 6% seen once. This sample was taken from a study of T cell repertoires in cytomegalovirus infection. Study context: Both a matching HLA type and CMV infection were indicated by public TCR beta signatures. Findings and limits, study-wide: Predominance within the ex vivo response was attributable to HLA-C-restricted CMV-specific TCR beta clonotypes.

This clonotype originated in a human donor in good health (CMV status not recorded). Some clones in this sample may be carry-over from other donors' samples. The sample was PBMCs. The chain carries TRBV7-2 and TRBJ2-5, with D hard to call. The CDR3 DNA reads as TGTGCCAGCAGCTCTCTTGATACCCAGTACTTC. This encodes CASSSLDTQYF.